The rows below give T cell receptor beta chains drawn from one sample of a study of T cell changes during pregnancy in multiple sclerosis. Produced via immunoSEQ multiplex PCR; TCRdb's table is partial and in-frame only. The repertoire consists of 75,000 to 90,000 clones, with over 85% occurring once and the leading ten covering roughly 0.21%. The starting material was CD4+ T cells from peripheral blood mononuclear cells, obtained before pregnancy. The receptor source for this set is a female donor with multiple sclerosis, enrolled in a pregnancy study. Each CDR3 is given with its conserved first and last residue. A D gene is named only where the DNA matches it firmly. The size field is filled for only some rows; it gives once, few, many or a size class.

CDR3nt: TGTGCCAGCAGCTTTGGGACAGGGATTCAGGAAAAACTGTTTTTT
CDR3aa: CASSFGTGIQEKLFF
abundance: few
j_gene: TRBJ1-4
v_gene: TRBV11-2
d_gene: TRBD1

CDR3nt: TGTGCCAGCAGCTTATCCGGGACAGGGAGGAATGAGCAGTTCTTC
CDR3aa: CASSLSGTGRNEQFF
abundance: .
j_gene: TRBJ2-1
v_gene: TRBV7-2
d_gene: TRBD1

CDR3nt: TGCAGCGTTTGGGGTCGGGAGGGGACTGGCTACACCTTC
CDR3aa: CSVWGREGTGYTF
abundance: .
j_gene: TRBJ1-2
v_gene: TRBV29-1
d_gene: .

CDR3nt: TGTGCCAGCAGTTTCGGCCCGCTGTTTGGGGAGGGAAAACTGTTTTTT
CDR3aa: CASSFGPLFGEGKLFF
abundance: .
j_gene: TRBJ1-4
v_gene: TRBV27
d_gene: .

CDR3nt: TGTGCCAGCAGCGTAGATCTAGGTGGGACCCAGTACTTC
CDR3aa: CASSVDLGGTQYF
abundance: few
j_gene: TRBJ2-5
v_gene: TRBV9
d_gene: .

CDR3nt: TGTGCCAGCAGCCCAGGGGGGAACACTGAAGCTTTCTTT
CDR3aa: CASSPGGNTEAFF
abundance: once
j_gene: TRBJ1-1
v_gene: TRBV5-4
d_gene: TRBD1

CDR3nt: TGCAGCGTTGAAACAGGCAATCAGCCCCAGCATTTT
CDR3aa: CSVETGNQPQHF
abundance: .
j_gene: TRBJ1-5
v_gene: TRBV29-1
d_gene: .

CDR3nt: TGTGCCAGCAGCTCGAGGGACACTGAAGCTTTCTTT
CDR3aa: CASSSRDTEAFF
abundance: .
j_gene: TRBJ1-1
v_gene: TRBV7-9
d_gene: .

CDR3nt: TGTGCCAGCAGTTCCGGACAGGGGACGTACGAGCAGTACTTC
CDR3aa: CASSSGQGTYEQYF
abundance: .
j_gene: TRBJ2-7
v_gene: TRBV28
d_gene: TRBD1

CDR3nt: TGTGCCAGTAATAGGGGGCAGTACACCGGGGAGCTGTTTTTT
CDR3aa: CASNRGQYTGELFF
abundance: .
j_gene: TRBJ2-2
v_gene: TRBV19
d_gene: TRBD1

CDR3nt: TGTGCCAGCAGCGTCGGAGGAGGTAGTTCGCAGTATTTT
CDR3aa: CASSVGGGSSQYF
abundance: .
j_gene: TRBJ2-3
v_gene: TRBV7-9
d_gene: .

CDR3nt: TGTGCCAGCAGTTTACTGGGCACGCCGTCCTACGAGCAGTACTTC
CDR3aa: CASSLLGTPSYEQYF
abundance: .
j_gene: TRBJ2-7
v_gene: TRBV28
d_gene: .

CDR3nt: TGTGCCATGAGCTCCGGGACTTTGAACACTGAAGCTTTCTTT
CDR3aa: CAMSSGTLNTEAFF
abundance: .
j_gene: TRBJ1-1
v_gene: TRBV10-3
d_gene: .

CDR3nt: TGTGCCTGGAGTGTTGTGGGGGCTCAAGAGACCCAGTACTTC
CDR3aa: CAWSVVGAQETQYF
abundance: once
j_gene: TRBJ2-5
v_gene: TRBV30
d_gene: .

CDR3nt: TGTGCCAGCAGAAGATTAGGACAGTTCACAGATACGCAGTATTTT
CDR3aa: CASRRLGQFTDTQYF
abundance: .
j_gene: TRBJ2-3
v_gene: TRBV2
d_gene: .

CDR3nt: TGTGCCAGCAGCTTAGGAACAGGGACGGGCCACACTGAAGCTTTCTTT
CDR3aa: CASSLGTGTGHTEAFF
abundance: .
j_gene: TRBJ1-1
v_gene: TRBV7-6
d_gene: .

CDR3nt: TGTGCCAGCAGGTACGGGGACAGGGCGGACTACGAGCAGTACTTC
CDR3aa: CASRYGDRADYEQYF
abundance: .
j_gene: TRBJ2-7
v_gene: TRBV6-5
d_gene: TRBD1

CDR3nt: TGCGCCAGCAGCCACGGTGACACTGAAGCTTTCTTT
CDR3aa: CASSHGDTEAFF
abundance: .
j_gene: TRBJ1-1
v_gene: TRBV5-1
d_gene: .

CDR3nt: TGTGCCAGCAGCTCCCGTCAGGTTGGCGAGGAGACCCAGTACTTC
CDR3aa: CASSSRQVGEETQYF
abundance: .
j_gene: TRBJ2-5
v_gene: TRBV5-6
d_gene: .

CDR3nt: TGTGCCAGCAGTGACCAAACAGATACGCAGTATTTT
CDR3aa: CASSDQTDTQYF
abundance: .
j_gene: TRBJ2-3
v_gene: TRBV2
d_gene: .

CDR3nt: TGCGCCAGCAGTGAGGTGGCGGGAAGGGGCTACGAGCAGTACTTC
CDR3aa: CASSEVAGRGYEQYF
abundance: .
j_gene: TRBJ2-7
v_gene: TRBV10-2
d_gene: .

CDR3nt: TGTGCCAGCAGCCAAGGGAAAGGACTAGGCTACACCTTC
CDR3aa: CASSQGKGLGYTF
abundance: .
j_gene: TRBJ1-2
v_gene: TRBV14
d_gene: .

CDR3nt: TGTGCCAGCAGCCAAGATCGGGGGTGGGCGAACACTGAAGCTTTCTTT
CDR3aa: CASSQDRGWANTEAFF
abundance: once
j_gene: TRBJ1-1
v_gene: TRBV4-2
d_gene: .

CDR3nt: TGTGCCAGCAGTGAATTCCGGGACAGGGGTTCCCGAAATGAGCAGTTCTTC
CDR3aa: CASSEFRDRGSRNEQFF
abundance: .
j_gene: TRBJ2-1
v_gene: TRBV6-1
d_gene: TRBD1

CDR3nt: TGCAGTGCGGGGCGTCACGGGGAGCTGTTTTTT
CDR3aa: CSAGRHGELFF
abundance: .
j_gene: TRBJ2-2
v_gene: TRBV20-1
d_gene: .

CDR3nt: TGTGCCAGCAGCGTTGCTGACGGGGGGGCAGGCACCGGGGAGCTGTTTTTT
CDR3aa: CASSVADGGAGTGELFF
abundance: .
j_gene: TRBJ2-2
v_gene: TRBV9
d_gene: TRBD2

CDR3nt: TGTGCCAGCAGCGAGGTCGGGGTCGGTGGAGATACGCAGTATTTT
CDR3aa: CASSEVGVGGDTQYF
abundance: .
j_gene: TRBJ2-3
v_gene: TRBV11-2
d_gene: .

CDR3nt: TGTGCCAGCAGCCACCCCCACCGCACAGCTAATGAAAAACTGTTTTTT
CDR3aa: CASSHPHRTANEKLFF
abundance: .
j_gene: TRBJ1-4
v_gene: TRBV7-4
d_gene: .

CDR3nt: TGCGCCAGCAGCTTGGGACGGGGCTCTGGAAACACCATATATTTT
CDR3aa: CASSLGRGSGNTIYF
abundance: .
j_gene: TRBJ1-3
v_gene: TRBV5-1
d_gene: .

CDR3nt: TGTGCCAGCAGCCCCAGACAGGACTATGGCTACACCTTC
CDR3aa: CASSPRQDYGYTF
abundance: .
j_gene: TRBJ1-2
v_gene: TRBV5-4
d_gene: .

CDR3nt: TGTGCCAGCAGCCTCGGTTGGGGGACAGGAGATAATGAGCAGTTCTTC
CDR3aa: CASSLGWGTGDNEQFF
abundance: .
j_gene: TRBJ2-1
v_gene: TRBV11-3
d_gene: TRBD1

CDR3nt: TGCGCCAGCAGCCAACCTGGCCCCTACAATGAGCAGTTCTTC
CDR3aa: CASSQPGPYNEQFF
abundance: .
j_gene: TRBJ2-1
v_gene: TRBV5-1
d_gene: .

CDR3nt: TGTGCCAGCAGCTTTCGGGGGTCGTCAGACAACTACGAGCAGTACTTC
CDR3aa: CASSFRGSSDNYEQYF
abundance: .
j_gene: TRBJ2-7
v_gene: TRBV7-9
d_gene: .

CDR3nt: TGTGCCAGCAGCTTGGGGACAGGCAAGAACTACGAGCAGTACTTC
CDR3aa: CASSLGTGKNYEQYF
abundance: once
j_gene: TRBJ2-7
v_gene: TRBV5-4
d_gene: TRBD1

CDR3nt: TGCGCCAGCGGGACTAGCGGGGCGACCCAAGAGACCCAGTACTTC
CDR3aa: CASGTSGATQETQYF
abundance: .
j_gene: TRBJ2-5
v_gene: TRBV5-1
d_gene: TRBD2

CDR3nt: TGTGCCAGCAGCTCTTACGACAGGGGCAACTCCTACGAGCAGTACTTC
CDR3aa: CASSSYDRGNSYEQYF
abundance: .
j_gene: TRBJ2-7
v_gene: TRBV5-6
d_gene: TRBD1

CDR3nt: TGTGCCAGCAGCTTTTCGGGACAGGGCTACAATGAGCAGTTCTTC
CDR3aa: CASSFSGQGYNEQFF
abundance: few
j_gene: TRBJ2-1
v_gene: TRBV11-2
d_gene: TRBD1

CDR3nt: TGTGCCAGCAGCACACGGGTGGGAGGCACAGATACGCAGTATTTT
CDR3aa: CASSTRVGGTDTQYF
abundance: .
j_gene: TRBJ2-3
v_gene: TRBV7-3
d_gene: .

CDR3nt: TGTGCCAGCAGCGACCGGAGGTCTGGAAACACCATATATTTT
CDR3aa: CASSDRRSGNTIYF
abundance: once
j_gene: TRBJ1-3
v_gene: TRBV7-6
d_gene: .

CDR3nt: TGTGCCAGCAGCCCCGCCGGGACAGGGTACCCCAATGAGCAGTTCTTC
CDR3aa: CASSPAGTGYPNEQFF
abundance: .
j_gene: TRBJ2-1
v_gene: TRBV5-4
d_gene: TRBD1